These 11 T cell receptor beta chains were all obtained from the same sample, sequenced in a study of blood T cell repertoires in COVID-19 (dated by TCRdb to 2018 to 2020). The library was generated by the immunoSEQ multiplex PCR assay. TCRdb obtained this table from immuneACCESS and retained in-frame rearrangements with V and J assigned. These tables miss some clones; where compared with another copy, unresolved V genes account for less than half of the shortfall, and the remainder is unexplained. The sample has some 190,000 clones on record, 75% to 85% of them singletons. Of the sample, 4.3% is held by the ten largest clones. Sequenced material: PBMCs or T cells enriched from blood (not recorded which). The receptor set was obtained from a man in his thirties or forties with acute COVID-19.

The genes are TRBV3-1 (or the pseudogene TRBV3-2) and TRBJ1-4, with 7 bases that match TRBD1. J lost 8 bases, V lost 2 bases, and 8 bases had no gene match. Germline CDR1 reads LGHDT; CDR2 reads YNNKEL (reference sequence). The CDR3 is made up of 15 amino acids. The DNA for the CDR3 is TGTGCCAGCAGCCAACGACAGGGCGGAAAGGAAAAACTGTTTTTT. Residues: CASSQRQGGKEKLFF.

The rearrangement joins TRBV28 to TRBJ1-2; D ambiguous. V lost 8 bases, J lost 8 bases, and 21 bases lay in between. Looked up from germline, CDR1 is MDHEN and CDR2 is SYDVKM. The CDR3 contains 14 residues. The DNA for the CDR3 is TGTGCCAGCTTCTCAAACCCAAAACACAAGGGCTACACCTTC. Translated, it gives CASFSNPKHKGYTF.

A single count supports this clone. The chain carries TRBV6-1 and TRBJ1-5; no reliable D call. Per the germline V gene, CDR1 is MNHNS and CDR2 is SASEGT. The CDR3 contains 11 residues. Trimming stripped 1 base from V and 9 bases from J, with 4 bases between. CDR3 nucleotide sequence: TGTGCCAGCAGTGAAGGTAGGCCCCAGCATTTT. It translates to CASSEGRPQHF.

CDR3 DNA sequence: TGTGCCAGCAGTCGAACAGGGGCACGACGGGCCAACTATGGCTACACCTTC. Encoded protein: CASSRTGARRANYGYTF. The rearrangement links TRBV6-6 to TRBJ1-2, with 7 bases lining up with TRBD1. Germline lookup yields CDR1 MNHNY and CDR2 SVGAGI (reference sequence). The CDR3 contains 17 residues. The V gene end was trimmed by 5 bases and the J gene end by 2 bases; junction bases not matched to a gene: 14.

This clone was observed a single time. This chain links TRBV7-2 with TRBJ2-3; tentative D call: TRBD1 (5 bases). Trimming stripped 2 bases from V and 2 bases from J, with 11 bases between. Germline CDR1 reads SGHTA; CDR2 reads FQGNSA. The CDR3 loop spans 15 amino acids. The CDR3 DNA sequence: TGTGCCAGCAGCTTAAAGGCCAGGGCCACAGATACGCAGTATTTT. It encodes CASSLKARATDTQYF.

The V call is TRBV5-1, the J call TRBJ2-2; 7 bases fit TRBD2. The germline V gene encodes CDR1 SGHRS and CDR2 YFSETQ. V lost 0 bases to trimming and J lost 1 base; unmatched junction nucleotides: 0. There are 15 residues in the CDR3. This CDR3 is CASSLAGGNTGELFF. CDR3 coding DNA: TGCGCCAGCAGCTTGGCGGGGGGGAACACCGGGGAGCTGTTTTTT.

CDR3 region: CASSLGGADTF. The CDR3 region has the DNA TGTGCCAGCAGTTTAGGGGGGGCCGACACCTTC. The J gene is TRBJ1-2, the V gene TRBV6-1, with D perhaps TRBD1 (6 bases). The CDR3 runs to 11 residues. Germline V gene data show CDR1 as MNHNS and CDR2 as SASEGT. Trimming took 5 bases from V and 12 from J, leaving 13 bases between them.

The chain couples TRBV11-2 to TRBJ2-7; no reliable D call. Germline V gives CDR1 SGHAT, CDR2 FQNNGV. The CDR3 loop spans 13 amino acids. V lost 4 bases and J 5 bases, leaving 12 bases between the germline ends. The CDR3 region has the DNA TGTGCCAGCAGCTCCTTATCAGTGAACGAGCAGTACTTC. Translating gives CASSSLSVNEQYF.

The chain is built from TRBV5-1 and TRBJ1-1; weak D call: TRBD1 (5 bases). The CDR3 covers 14 residues. V shed 4 bases and J shed 3 bases, with 13 bases lying between them. Germline CDR1 SGHRS, CDR2 YFSETQ. CDR3 bases: TGCGCCAGCAGCCTGCAGGGAATTGACACTGAAGCTTTCTTT. Translating it yields CASSLQGIDTEAFF.

V usage is TRBV5-1 and J usage is TRBJ1-1; TRBD1 matches at 8 bases. There are 14 residues in the CDR3. Per germline, CDR1 SGHRS and CDR2 YFSETQ. V lost 4 bases and J lost 8; bases outside the gene matches: 10. In DNA form, the CDR3 reads TGCGCCAGCAGCGCCGGGACAGGCCTTCCCGAAGCTTTCTTT. It codes for CASSAGTGLPEAFF. Full variable domain (outside the CDR3, taken from reference TRBV5-1 and TRBJ1-1): KAGVTQTPRYLIKTRGQQVTLSCSPISGHRSVSWYQQTPGQGLQFLFEYFSETQRNKGNFPGRFSGRQFSNSRSEMNVSTLELGDSALYLCASSAGTGLPEAFFGQGTRLTVV.

The sample holds a few counts of this clone. The chain carries TRBV15 and TRBJ1-6; the D is unclear. This CDR3 region has 12 residues. In germline, CDR1 is LNHNV, CDR2 YYDKDF (reference sequence). Trimming took 0 bases from V and 8 from J, leaving 2 bases between them. For the CDR3, the DNA is TGTGCCACCAGCAGAGACGATTCACCCCTCCACTTT. Translating it yields CATSRDDSPLHF.